This T cell receptor beta chain was documented in a study of T cell responses to AZD1222 COVID-19 vaccine. Across the whole study: Some second doses came at about 4 weeks and others at about 12 weeks; these were pooled.

Sequencing was performed with immunoSEQ multiplex PCR; in TCRdb, only in-frame clones are kept and a portion is missing. The sample consists of approximately 160,000 clones, just under 95% of them appearing once. With 3 bases clipped from V and 1 base from J, the junction kept 4 bases outside the gene matches. Germline V CDR1 and CDR2: LGHNA, YNFKEQ. This CDR3 region has 16 residues. The TCR originated in an adult in good health. The sample was peripheral blood, taken on day 0 of AZD1222 vaccination. The chain is built from TRBV4-2 and TRBJ1-3; 9 bases fit TRBD1. The CDR3 region has the DNA TGTGCCAGCAGCCAGGACAGGGGACGGTCTGGAAACACCATATATTTT. It yields the protein CASSQDRGRSGNTIYF.